The next 5 T cell receptor beta chains were all read from a single sample in a study of blood T cell repertoires in COVID-19. Produced via immunoSEQ multiplex PCR; TCRdb's table is partial and in-frame only. The sample gives roughly 190,000 clones, under 90% of which show up once; around 21% is in the top ten. The sample comprised peripheral blood. All receptors derive from a human donor in a cohort sampled during active COVID-19.

In its sample, this clone was seen once. This sequence joins TRBV5-1 and TRBJ2-2, with TRBD1 matching over 10 bases. Trimming took 4 bases from V and 4 from J; bases not matched to a gene: 10. The CDR3 length is 17 residues. Germline CDR1 is SGHRS and CDR2 is YFSETQ. The CDR3 bases are TGCGCCAGCAGCCCGGATTCCGGGACAGGGGTCACCGGGGAGCTGTTTTTT. Translated, it gives CASSPDSGTGVTGELFF.

V is TRBV11-2 and J is TRBJ1-2; D call uncertain. V was trimmed by 2 bases and J by 8 bases, leaving 15 bases between them. The CDR3 extends over 14 amino acids. Per germline, CDR1 SGHAT and CDR2 FQNNGV. CDR3 sequence reads: CASSLNGQVWGYTF. Written as DNA, the CDR3 is TGTGCCAGCAGCTTAAATGGGCAAGTCTGGGGCTACACCTTC.

V is TRBV5-1 and J is TRBJ1-1; D is uncertain. This CDR3 spans 15 amino acids. Trimming removed 4 bases at V and 1 base at J, with 14 bases between. The V gene's germline CDR1 is SGHRS and CDR2 YFSETQ. The CDR3 here is CASSREGPGNTEAFF. CDR3 coding DNA: TGCGCCAGCAGCCGGGAAGGTCCGGGGAACACTGAAGCTTTCTTT.

This clone has just one count. The chain joins TRBV9 to TRBJ1-1, with TRBD1 as a possible D gene (5 bases). V was shortened by 0 bases and J by 10 bases, with 13 bases between the two germline ends. CDR3 size: 13 residues. The germline gives CDR1 SGDLS, CDR2 YYNGEE. The CDR3 is CASSVDTSGGAFF. The DNA for the CDR3 is TGTGCCAGCAGCGTAGACACCAGCGGGGGAGCTTTCTTT.

This chain's CDR3 is CASSVVTRADTQYF. In nucleotides, the CDR3 is TGTGCCAGCAGCGTAGTAACACGGGCAGATACGCAGTATTTT. The chain links TRBV9 to TRBJ2-3; D is ambiguous. Trimming stripped 0 bases from V and 4 bases from J, with 9 bases between. This CDR3 has 14 amino acids. Germline V gene lookup returns CDR1 SGDLS and CDR2 YYNGEE.